The present T cell receptor beta chain was sequenced within a study of regulatory T cells in long-lasting Graves disease. Study-wide points: Between persistent patients, about 2,500 public clonotypes were shared, exceeding the approximately 870 shared between new patients.

Time point defined: persistent/refractory GD, antithyroid drugs over 5 years with positive TRAb. Construction of the TCR library relied on RNA isolated from PBMCs. Both iRepertoire HTBI primers and Arm-PCR of CDR3 regions were used to build the TCR beta libraries. Original handling: Throughout the samples, researchers identified some 57 TRBV and approximately 15 TRBJ segments. TCRdb re-called the multiplex PCR reads with MiXCR, one entry per CDR3 protein. The V and J calls, along with clone size, are taken from TCRdb and not from the paper's own processing. The sample lists about 470,000 distinct CDR3 sequences; 20% to 25% were seen once. The sample holds a few counts of this clonotype. No antigen is known for it. After removal of 1 base from V and 0 bases from J, the junction contained 1 base not matched to a gene. The CDR3 is 16 amino acids. CDR1 is SGHTA, CDR2 FQGTGA, per germline.

This clonotype was obtained from a female donor with Graves disease. Sequenced material: peripheral blood mononuclear cells (PBMCs), taken when the disease was refractory, from a patient treated with antithyroid drugs. This chain uses TRBV7-3 with TRBJ2-3; 10 nucleotides align to TRBD2. CDR3 residues: CASSLMTSGSTDTQYF. The CDR3 DNA reads TGTGCCAGCAGCTTAATGACTAGCGGGAGCACAGATACGCAGTATTTT.